This paragraph covers one TCR beta chain sequence. Its antigen is as yet unknown. CDR1 is MDHEN, CDR2 SYDVKM, per germline. CDR3 length: 13 residues. The ends were cut back, 5 bases at V and 7 bases at J, with 14 bases in the middle. The data originate from a study of beta chain features in type 1 diabetes. Study-level findings and limits: Overrepresentation of cells with high TCR expression could result from cDNA sequencing. The VDJ junctions of type 1 diabetes patients carried fewer insertions and more deletions. All four CD4+ subsets from Type 1 diabetes patients carried moderately but significantly shorter TCRB CDR3s.

Of the isolated RNA, all was reverse transcribed, and so the sequenced material was expressed TCRB transcripts. Only in-frame clones appear in the TCRdb table, and some are missing; sequencing was by immunoSEQ multiplex PCR. The table shows roughly 700,000 clones, with about an eighth occurring only once. A heparinised blood draw that averaged about 100 mL was obtained once from each donor. The gene calls are TRBV28 and TRBJ1-1, with a tentative D call TRBD1 (6 bases). This receptor was identified in a man aged 18 to 35 with type 1 diabetes. The material sequenced was naive CD4+ T cells from blood. This CDR3 is CASSIPTGHEAFF. CDR3 nucleotide sequence: TGTGCCAGCAGTATACCAACAGGGCATGAAGCTTTCTTT.